This T cell receptor (beta chain) emerged from a study of T cell responses to AZD1222 COVID-19 vaccine. General study findings and limits: Most donors were white British, females outnumbered males, and clonal diversity was possibly underestimated. Just a handful of people given AZD1222 tested seropositive at baseline.

Concerning this clone: As yet, its antigen is unknown.

Method: immunoSEQ multiplex PCR; TCRdb's copy keeps in-frame clones and lacks some. Counted here are 140,000 to 150,000 clones, approximately 88% occurring once; the ten biggest clones make up roughly 16%. CDR3 size: 15 residues. CDR1 SGHTA and CDR2 FQGNSA come from the germline V gene. V dropped 5 bases and J dropped 7; count of bases not matched to a gene: 7. The rearrangement links TRBV7-2 to TRBJ1-5, with 11 nucleotides matching TRBD1. This sample comprised peripheral blood, obtained on day 0 of AZD1222 vaccination. The sequence came from an adult in good health. Written as DNA, the CDR3 is TGTGCCAGCAGCCCTAGGACAGGGGGCATCCAGCCCCAGCATTTT. It codes for CASSPRTGGIQPQHF.